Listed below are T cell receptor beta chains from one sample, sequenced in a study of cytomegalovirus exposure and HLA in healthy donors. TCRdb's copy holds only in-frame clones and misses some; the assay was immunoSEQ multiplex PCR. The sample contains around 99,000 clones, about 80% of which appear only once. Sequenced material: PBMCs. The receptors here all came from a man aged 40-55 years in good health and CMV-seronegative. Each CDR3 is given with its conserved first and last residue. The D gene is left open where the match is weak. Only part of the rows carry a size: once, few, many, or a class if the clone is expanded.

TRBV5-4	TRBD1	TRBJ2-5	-	TGTGCCAGCAGCGGTGAGGTACAGGGGGCCCAAGAGACCCAGTACTTC	CASSGEVQGAQETQYF
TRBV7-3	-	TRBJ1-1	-	TGTGCCAGCAGCCCAGGGTTGGGTCTGATGTCTGAAGCTTTCTTT	CASSPGLGLMSEAFF
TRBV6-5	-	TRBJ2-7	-	TGTGCCAGCAGCCCCCCCCCTAGATCCGAGCAGTACTTC	CASSPPPRSEQYF
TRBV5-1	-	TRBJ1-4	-	TGCGCCAGCAGCTTGGGGAGGGGCGGAGGTGAAAAACTGTTTTTT	CASSLGRGGGEKLFF
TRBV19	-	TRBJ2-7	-	TGTGCCAGTAGTTGGCAGTGGACCGACTACGAGCAGTACTTC	CASSWQWTDYEQYF
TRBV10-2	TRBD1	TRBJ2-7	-	TGCGCCAGCCGCCTTGGACAGGGCTACGAGCAGTACTTC	CASRLGQGYEQYF
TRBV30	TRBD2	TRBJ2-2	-	TGTGCCTGGAGTGTGGTAGCGGGCGGCGGGGAGCTGTTTTTT	CAWSVVAGGGELFF
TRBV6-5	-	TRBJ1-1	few	TGTGCCAGCAGTCGCTTGGGGAGAGCTTTCTTT	CASSRLGRAFF
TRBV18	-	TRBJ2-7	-	TGTGCCAGCTCACCAACCGCAGGGGAAACCTACGAGCAGTACTTC	CASSPTAGETYEQYF
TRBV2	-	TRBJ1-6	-	TGTGCCAGCAGGGGACAAATCCAATCACCCCTCCACTTT	CASRGQIQSPLHF
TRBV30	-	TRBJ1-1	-	TGTGCCTGGGGGAGTACAGGGATTTCTGAAGCTTTCTTT	CAWGSTGISEAFF
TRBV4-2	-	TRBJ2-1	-	TGTGCCAGCAGCCCTGAAACAATAGCGGAGTCTTTTAGGGATGAGCAGTTCTTC	CASSPETIAESFRDEQFF
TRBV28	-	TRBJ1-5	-	TGTGCCAGCAGCCCACGAGGGGGTTTCAATCAGCCCCAGCATTTT	CASSPRGGFNQPQHF
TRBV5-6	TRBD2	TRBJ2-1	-	TGTGCCAGCAGCTTGCCTAGCGGGTTATATGAGCAGTTCTTC	CASSLPSGLYEQFF
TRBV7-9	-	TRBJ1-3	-	TGTGCCAGCAGCGGGCAGGCCAACTCTGGAAACACCATATATTTT	CASSGQANSGNTIYF
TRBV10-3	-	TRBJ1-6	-	TGTGCCATCAGTGACCCGGGGTATAATTCACCCCTCCACTTT	CAISDPGYNSPLHF
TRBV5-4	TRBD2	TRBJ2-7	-	TGTGCCAGCAGCACTGCGGGAGAGAACGAGCAGTACTTC	CASSTAGENEQYF
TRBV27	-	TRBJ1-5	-	TGTGCCAGCAGTCCCCCAGGTTCGGAGCCCCAGCATTTT	CASSPPGSEPQHF
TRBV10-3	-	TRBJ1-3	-	TGTGCCATCAGTGAGGACTGGAGCTCTGGAAACACCATATATTTT	CAISEDWSSGNTIYF
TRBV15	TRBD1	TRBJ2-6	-	TGTGCCGCAGCGGACAGGGGTGGGGCCAACGTCCTGACTTTC	CAAADRGGANVLTF
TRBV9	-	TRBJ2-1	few	TGTGCCAGCAGCGTAGATCCCGATGAGCAGTTCTTC	CASSVDPDEQFF
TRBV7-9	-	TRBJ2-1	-	TGTGCCAGCAGCCCACCCTCTAGCTCCTACAATGAGCAGTTCTTC	CASSPPSSSYNEQFF
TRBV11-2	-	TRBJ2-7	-	TGTGCCAGCAGCTTATTAGGACACCCCTACGAGCAGTACTTC	CASSLLGHPYEQYF
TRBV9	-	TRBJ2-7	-	TGTGCCAGCAGCGGTACAGGGTCCGAGCAGTACTTC	CASSGTGSEQYF
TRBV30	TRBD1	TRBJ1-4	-	TGTGCCTGGAGTACCCCGGGGACAGCAGAAAAACTGTTTTTT	CAWSTPGTAEKLFF
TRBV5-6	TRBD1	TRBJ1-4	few	TGTGCCAGCAGCTTTGCCTTGACAGGGGGCGGCCGTAATGAAAAACTGTTTTTT	CASSFALTGGGRNEKLFF
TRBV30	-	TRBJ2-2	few	TGTGCCTGGAGTGAAGTTCTGGCCGAGCTGTTTTTT	CAWSEVLAELFF
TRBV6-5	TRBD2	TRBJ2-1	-	TGTGCCAGCATAAGACTAGCGGGGGATAATGAGCAGTTCTTC	CASIRLAGDNEQFF
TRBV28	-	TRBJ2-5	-	TGTGCCAGCAGCCGGACTTGGGAGACCCAGTACTTC	CASSRTWETQYF
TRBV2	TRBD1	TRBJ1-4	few	TGTGCCAGCAGTGCGTCAGGGACAGGCAATGAAAAACTGTTTTTT	CASSASGTGNEKLFF
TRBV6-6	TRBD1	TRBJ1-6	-	TGTGCCAGCAGTGGCGGGACAGTTTTTACTTCACCCCTCCACTTT	CASSGGTVFTSPLHF
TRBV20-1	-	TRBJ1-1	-	TGCAGTGCGGGCGGGACCTACATGGCTTTCTTT	CSAGGTYMAFF
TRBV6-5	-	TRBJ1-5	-	TGTGCCAGCAGCCTCCGTGAGGGCAATCAGCCCCAGCATTTT	CASSLREGNQPQHF
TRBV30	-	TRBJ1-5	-	TGTGCCTGGAGGCAGGGAGGCGATCAGCCCCAGCATTTT	CAWRQGGDQPQHF
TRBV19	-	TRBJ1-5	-	TGTGCCAGTAGTAACAGGATGACGGCGGTTCCTCAGCCCCAGCATTTT	CASSNRMTAVPQPQHF